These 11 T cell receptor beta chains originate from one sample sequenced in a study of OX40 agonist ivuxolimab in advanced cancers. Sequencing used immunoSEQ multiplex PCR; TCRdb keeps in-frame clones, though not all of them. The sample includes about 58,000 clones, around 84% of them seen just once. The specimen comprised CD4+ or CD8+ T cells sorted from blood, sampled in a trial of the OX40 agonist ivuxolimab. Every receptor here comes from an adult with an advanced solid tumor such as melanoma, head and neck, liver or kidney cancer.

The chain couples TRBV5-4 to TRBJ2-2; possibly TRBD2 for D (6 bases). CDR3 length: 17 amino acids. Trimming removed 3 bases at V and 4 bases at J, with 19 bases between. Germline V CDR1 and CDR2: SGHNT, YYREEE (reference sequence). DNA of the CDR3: TGTGCCAGCAGCTCGCTGACCGGGACTGAGACCACCGGGGAGCTGTTTTTT. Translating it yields CASSSLTGTETTGELFF.

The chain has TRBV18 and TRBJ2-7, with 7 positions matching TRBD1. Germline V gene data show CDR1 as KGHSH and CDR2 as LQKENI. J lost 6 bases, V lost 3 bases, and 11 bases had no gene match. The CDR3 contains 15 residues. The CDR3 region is CASSPVDRDGLEQYF. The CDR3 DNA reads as TGTGCCAGCTCACCCGTTGACAGGGACGGGCTCGAGCAGTACTTC.

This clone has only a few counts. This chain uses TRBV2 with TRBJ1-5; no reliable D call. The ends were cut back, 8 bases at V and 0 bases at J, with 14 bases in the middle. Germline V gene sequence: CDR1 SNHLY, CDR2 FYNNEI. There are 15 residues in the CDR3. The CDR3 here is CASQWGAYSNQPQHF. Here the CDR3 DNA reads TGTGCCAGCCAGTGGGGAGCGTATAGCAATCAGCCCCAGCATTTT. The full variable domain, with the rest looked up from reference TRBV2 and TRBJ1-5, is EPEVTQTPSHQVTQMGQEVILRCVPISNHLYFYWYRQILGQKVEFLVSFYNNEISEKSEIFDDQFSVERPDGSNFTLKIRSTKLEDSAMYFCASQWGAYSNQPQHFGDGTRLSIL.

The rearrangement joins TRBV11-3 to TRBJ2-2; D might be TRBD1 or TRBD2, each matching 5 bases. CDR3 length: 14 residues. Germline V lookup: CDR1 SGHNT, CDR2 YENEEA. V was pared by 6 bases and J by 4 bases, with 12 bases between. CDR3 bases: TGTGCCAGCAGTTGGGACGCCAGCACCGGGGAGCTGTTTTTT. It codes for CASSWDASTGELFF.

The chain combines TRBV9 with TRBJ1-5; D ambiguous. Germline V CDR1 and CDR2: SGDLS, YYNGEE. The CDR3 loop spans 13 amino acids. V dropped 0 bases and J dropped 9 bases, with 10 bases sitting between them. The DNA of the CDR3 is TGTGCCAGCAGCGTAGCCCCTGGCCGGCCCCAGCATTTT. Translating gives CASSVAPGRPQHF.

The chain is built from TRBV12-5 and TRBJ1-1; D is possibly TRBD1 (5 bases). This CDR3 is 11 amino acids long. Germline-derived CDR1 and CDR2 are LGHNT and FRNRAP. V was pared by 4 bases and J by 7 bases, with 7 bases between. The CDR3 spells CASGWTFEAFF. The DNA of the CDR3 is TGTGCTAGTGGTTGGACATTTGAAGCTTTCTTT.

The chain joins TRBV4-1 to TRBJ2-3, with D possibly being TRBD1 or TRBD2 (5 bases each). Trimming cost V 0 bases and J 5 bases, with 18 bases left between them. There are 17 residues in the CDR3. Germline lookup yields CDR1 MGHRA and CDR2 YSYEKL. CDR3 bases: TGCGCCAGCAGCCAAGATCACCTGGGACCCGACCTAGATACGCAGTATTTT. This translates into CASSQDHLGPDLDTQYF.

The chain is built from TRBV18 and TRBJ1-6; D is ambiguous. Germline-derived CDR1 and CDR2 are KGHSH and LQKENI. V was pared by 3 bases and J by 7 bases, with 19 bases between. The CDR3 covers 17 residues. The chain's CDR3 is CASSPPLAGGRNSPLHF. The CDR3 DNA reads TGTGCCAGCTCACCCCCCCTGGCCGGAGGGCGGAATTCACCCCTCCACTTT.

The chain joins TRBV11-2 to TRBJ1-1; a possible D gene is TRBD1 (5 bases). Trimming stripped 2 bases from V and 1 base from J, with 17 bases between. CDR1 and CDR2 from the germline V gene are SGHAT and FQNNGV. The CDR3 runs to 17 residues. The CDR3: CASSLRRGPAGNTEAFF. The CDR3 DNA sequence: TGTGCCAGCAGCTTAAGGAGGGGACCGGCGGGGAACACTGAAGCTTTCTTT.

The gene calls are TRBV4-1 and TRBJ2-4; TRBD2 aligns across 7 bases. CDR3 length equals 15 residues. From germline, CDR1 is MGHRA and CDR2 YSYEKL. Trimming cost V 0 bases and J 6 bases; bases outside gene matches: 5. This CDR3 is CASSQEGTTSNIQYF. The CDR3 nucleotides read TGCGCCAGCAGCCAAGAAGGGACTACATCAAACATTCAGTACTTC.

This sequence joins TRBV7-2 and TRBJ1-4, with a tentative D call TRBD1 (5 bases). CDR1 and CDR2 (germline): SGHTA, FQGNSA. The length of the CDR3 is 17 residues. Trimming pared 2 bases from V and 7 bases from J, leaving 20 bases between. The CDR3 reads CASSLSPARGFGEKLFF. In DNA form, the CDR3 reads TGTGCCAGCAGCTTATCCCCGGCCCGGGGGTTTGGTGAAAAACTGTTTTTT.